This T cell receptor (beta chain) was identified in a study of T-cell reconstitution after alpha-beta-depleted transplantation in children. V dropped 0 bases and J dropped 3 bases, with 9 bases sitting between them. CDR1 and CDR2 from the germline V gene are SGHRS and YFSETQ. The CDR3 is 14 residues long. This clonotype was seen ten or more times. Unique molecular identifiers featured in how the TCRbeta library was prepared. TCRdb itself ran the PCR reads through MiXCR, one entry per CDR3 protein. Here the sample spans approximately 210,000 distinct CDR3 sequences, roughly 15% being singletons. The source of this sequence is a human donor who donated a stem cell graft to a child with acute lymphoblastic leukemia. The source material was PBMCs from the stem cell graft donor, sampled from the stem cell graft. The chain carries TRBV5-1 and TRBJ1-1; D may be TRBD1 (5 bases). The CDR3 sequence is CASSLGDPDTEAFF. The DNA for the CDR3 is TGCGCCAGCAGCTTGGGGGACCCGGACACTGAAGCTTTCTTT.